This TCR beta chain was identified in a study of cytomegalovirus exposure and HLA in healthy donors. Overall study results and limits: Later, TCR association rates were found to vary by HLA locus, highest for DRB1 and lowest for HLA-C. Later on, a genetic analysis was performed. It linked a missense variant in DCLRE1C with V- and J-gene trimming of TCR beta. Available immune exposure information was restricted to CMV serostatus only.

Vbeta (60) and Jbeta (13) primers were used in the PCR. Measured with immunoSEQ multiplex PCR; TCRdb has only the in-frame clones, and not every one. The data contain 150,000 to 200,000 clones, roughly four fifths of them singletons. Notes on this clone: The antigen is unknown.

Trimming cost V 6 bases and J 2 bases, with 17 bases left between them. This CDR3 is 14 amino acids long. Looked up from germline, CDR1 is SQVTM and CDR2 is ANQGSEA. The origin of this receptor is a woman younger than 35 in good health and CMV-seronegative. Sequencing used PBMCs. V usage is TRBV29-1 and J usage is TRBJ2-7; D may be TRBD1 (6 bases). The CDR3 coding sequence is TGCAGCGTGGACACAGGGAAGGGACCCTACGAGCAGTACTTC. Translated: CSVDTGKGPYEQYF.